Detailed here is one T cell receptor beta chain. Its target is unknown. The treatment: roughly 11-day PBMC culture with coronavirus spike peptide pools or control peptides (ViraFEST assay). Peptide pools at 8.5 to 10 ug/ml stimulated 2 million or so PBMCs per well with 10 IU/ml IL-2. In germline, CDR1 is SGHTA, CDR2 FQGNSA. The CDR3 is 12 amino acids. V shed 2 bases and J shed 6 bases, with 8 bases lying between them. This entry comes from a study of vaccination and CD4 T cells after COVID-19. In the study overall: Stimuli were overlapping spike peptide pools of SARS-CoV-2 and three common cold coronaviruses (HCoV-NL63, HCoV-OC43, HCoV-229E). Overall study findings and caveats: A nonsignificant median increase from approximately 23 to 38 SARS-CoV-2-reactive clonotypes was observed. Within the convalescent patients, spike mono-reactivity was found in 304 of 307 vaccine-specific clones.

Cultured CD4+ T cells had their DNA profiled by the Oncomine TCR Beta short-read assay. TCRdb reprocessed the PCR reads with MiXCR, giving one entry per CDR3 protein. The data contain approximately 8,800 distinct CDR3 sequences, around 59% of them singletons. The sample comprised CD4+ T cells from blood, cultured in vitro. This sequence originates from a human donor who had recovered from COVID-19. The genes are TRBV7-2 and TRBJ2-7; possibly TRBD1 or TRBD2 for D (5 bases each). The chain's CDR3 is CASSLRGVEQYF. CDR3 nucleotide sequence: TGTGCCAGCAGCTTACGAGGGGTCGAGCAGTACTTC. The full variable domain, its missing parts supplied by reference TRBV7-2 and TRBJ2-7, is GAGVSQSPSNKVTEKGKDVELRCDPISGHTALYWYRQSLGQGLEFLIYFQGNSAPDKSGLPSDRFSAERTGGSVSTLTIQRTQQEDSAVYLCASSLRGVEQYFGPGTRLTVT.